This is a list of T cell receptor beta chains from one sample in a study of CD8+CD57+ T cells in acquired aplastic anemia. TCRdb itself ran the reads through MiXCR, one entry per CDR3 protein. The repertoire holds about 190,000 distinct CDR3 sequences, with over 60% as singletons. The specimen was sorted CD4+, CD8+, or CD8+CD57+ T cells (not recorded which) from PBMCs. The receptors originated from a human donor with severe aplastic anemia or a healthy control (not recorded which). The CDR3 runs from the conserved cysteine through the conserved F or W. D genes are given only for firm matches. A clone size is listed for some rows: how often the clone was seen (once, few, many), or a class if it is expanded.

d_gene,v_gene,j_gene,abundance,CDR3nt,CDR3aa
-,TRBV10-3,TRBJ2-7,-,TGTGCCATCAGTGTCCAGGGGGGCTACGAGCAGTACTTC,CAISVQGGYEQYF
-,TRBV7-8,TRBJ1-2,-,TGTGCCAGCAGCGACCACCGGGACTCCCTAAACTATGGCTACACCTTC,CASSDHRDSLNYGYTF
-,TRBV7-3,TRBJ1-1,-,TGTGCCAGCAGCTCACAGGGAGGGAACACTGAAGCTTTCTTT,CASSSQGGNTEAFF
TRBD2,TRBV7-7,TRBJ2-1,-,TGTGCCAGCAGCCAAGTTGGGACTAGCGGGGGGGTCTCCTACAATGAGCAGTTCTTC,CASSQVGTSGGVSYNEQFF
-,TRBV14,TRBJ1-2,-,TGTGCCAGCAGCCAAGATTTAGGGTTTCCGCGGTTTGGCTACACCTTC,CASSQDLGFPRFGYTF
-,TRBV15,TRBJ2-7,-,TGTGCCACCAGCAGAGAGTATGGTTTCTACGAGCAGTACTTC,CATSREYGFYEQYF
TRBD2,TRBV7-8,TRBJ2-7,many,TGTGCCAGCAGCTTAGAGGGGCTAGCGGGGGTAATTCCCCACGAGCAGTACTTC,CASSLEGLAGVIPHEQYF
TRBD1,TRBV27,TRBJ1-2,few,TGTGCCAGCAGTCCCTCACAGGGGGCCCTTTCGTATGGCTACACCTTC,CASSPSQGALSYGYTF
TRBD2,TRBV24-1,TRBJ2-1,-,TGTGCCACCAGTGACTCCAGACTAGCGGGGGTAAAGAATGAGCAGTTCTTC,CATSDSRLAGVKNEQFF
-,TRBV15,TRBJ1-1,-,TGTGCCACCAGCAGAGATCATAACACTGAAGCTTTCTTT,CATSRDHNTEAFF
-,TRBV2,TRBJ2-7,-,TGTGCCACCGGGGTTCGGAACGAGCAGTACTTC,CATGVRNEQYF
TRBD2,TRBV5-4,TRBJ2-3,-,TGTGCCAGCAGCTCGGGACTAGCGGGGGGGTCCTACAATGAGCAGTATTTT,CASSSGLAGGSYNEQYF
-,TRBV9,TRBJ1-6,-,TGTGCCAGCAGCTTGGATGCAGGGTCAAGTAATTCACCCCTCCACTTT,CASSLDAGSSNSPLHF
-,TRBV7-6,TRBJ2-2,few,TGTGCCAGCAGCTTAGGCGAGTTAACCGGGGAGCTGTTTTTT,CASSLGELTGELFF